The 31 T cell receptor beta chains in this list originate from one sample, sequenced in a study of cytomegalovirus exposure and HLA in healthy donors. It was with 60 Vbeta and 13 Jbeta primers that the PCR ran. Sequencing used immunoSEQ multiplex PCR; TCRdb keeps in-frame clones, though not all of them. The table has 97,000 or so clones, around 68% seen once; the top ten hold 2% to 3%. Sample: PBMCs. The receptors originated from a man aged 50-60 years in good health and CMV-seronegative.

The chain uses TRBV30 and TRBJ2-1; 8 bases match TRBD2. This CDR3 spans 15 amino acids. J was trimmed by 6 bases and V by 2 bases; bases with no gene match: 9. Germline values: CDR1 GTSNPN, CDR2 SVGIG (reference sequence). The CDR3 protein is CAWSPQGLAGNEQFF. CDR3 coding DNA: TGTGCCTGGAGTCCCCAGGGGCTAGCGGGCAATGAGCAGTTCTTC.

CDR3 region: CASSYRDRGGYGYTF. The CDR3 bases are TGTGCCAGCAGTTACCGGGACAGGGGAGGGTATGGCTACACCTTC. The chain employs TRBV6-5 and TRBJ1-2, with TRBD1 matching over 10 bases. Germline CDR1 and CDR2: MNHEY and SVGAGI. This CDR3 is built from 15 residues. V lost 2 bases to trimming and J lost 5 bases; unmatched junction nucleotides: 5.

The CDR3, as DNA: TGTGCCATCAGTGAGTCGAAGCCTAGCGGCAGGGAGGAGGAGACCCAGTACTTC. Protein: CAISESKPSGREEETQYF. V is TRBV10-3 and J is TRBJ2-5, with 7 bases aligning to TRBD2. J was trimmed by 5 bases and V by 0 bases; bases with no gene match: 15. Per germline, CDR1 ENHRY and CDR2 SYGVKD. This CDR3 contains 18 residues.

The chain combines TRBV4-1 with TRBJ1-1; TRBD1 agrees at 7 bases. The CDR3 extends over 16 amino acids. Trimming took 3 bases from V and 1 from J; bases not matched to a gene: 8. The V gene's germline CDR1 is MGHRA and CDR2 YSYEKL. The CDR3 bases are TGCGCCAGCAGCCAGAGAACCGGGACAGCGAACACTGAAGCTTTCTTT. It is translated as CASSQRTGTANTEAFF.

About this clone: In the same sample, other DNA sequences code for this CDR3. The chain combines TRBV5-1 with TRBJ1-1, with D perhaps matching TRBD1 (6 bases). Between the trimmed V and J ends, which lost 0 bases and 1 base, there was a span of 7 bases. Germline V gene data show CDR1 as SGHRS and CDR2 as YFSETQ. CDR3 length equals 14 residues. The CDR3 region has the DNA TGCGCCAGCAGCTTGGCACAGGGGAACACTGAAGCTTTCTTT. This codes for CASSLAQGNTEAFF.

This clone is a singleton in its sample. The J gene is TRBJ1-4, the V gene TRBV7-9; D uncertain. The ends were cut back, 5 bases at V and 8 bases at J, with 21 bases in the middle. CDR1 and CDR2 from the germline V gene are SEHNR and FQNEAQ (reference sequence). The CDR3 covers 16 residues. CDR3 nucleotides: TGTGCCAGCAGCATCCGGACCGGCCGCGGGTGGGAAAAACTGTTTTTT. Protein sequence: CASSIRTGRGWEKLFF.

This clone was recorded once. The J gene is TRBJ2-2, the V gene TRBV4-3; D is unresolved. Trimming cost V 1 base and J 4 bases, with 13 bases left between them. Looked up from germline, CDR1 is LGHNA and CDR2 is YSLEER. The CDR3 spans 16 residues. The CDR3 DNA reads as TGCGCCAGCAGCCAAGGCCGGTCTACCCTCACCGGGGAGCTGTTTTTT. This translates into CASSQGRSTLTGELFF.

This chain uses TRBV14 with TRBJ1-6; TRBD1 agrees at 12 bases. With V trimmed by 3 bases and J by 7 bases, 1 base remained unmatched. CDR3 length equals 15 residues. The V gene's germline CDR1 is SGHDN and CDR2 FVKESK. This CDR3 reads CASSQGQGANSPLHF. The CDR3, as DNA: TGTGCCAGCAGCCAGGGACAGGGGGCAAATTCACCCCTCCACTTT.

This chain links TRBV5-6 with TRBJ1-6, with TRBD1 matching 7 bases. J gave up 7 bases and V 2 bases, and 3 bases lay outside the gene matches. Germline V gene lookup returns CDR1 SGHDT and CDR2 YYEEEE. This CDR3 spans 14 amino acids. CDR3 in DNA: TGTGCCAGCAGCTTTGGACAGGACAATTCACCCCTCCACTTT. It is translated as CASSFGQDNSPLHF.

The chain carries TRBV19 and TRBJ1-2; 9 bases line up with TRBD1. Germline V gene data show CDR1 as LNHDA and CDR2 as SQIVND (reference sequence). The CDR3 has 17 residues. With 2 bases clipped from V and 3 bases from J, the junction kept 10 bases outside the gene matches. For the CDR3, the DNA is TGTGCCAGTAGTATATTCGGGAGAGGGGACAGGGACTATGGCTACACCTTC. It yields the protein CASSIFGRGDRDYGYTF.

CDR3 protein: CASSPGTGFSSEQYF. For the CDR3, the DNA is TGTGCCAGCAGCCCAGGGACAGGGTTTTCGTCCGAGCAGTACTTC. V and J are TRBV14 and TRBJ2-7; 9 positions agree with TRBD1. CDR1 and CDR2 (germline): SGHDN, FVKESK. The CDR3 is 15 amino acids. V dropped 4 bases and J dropped 6; count of bases not matched to a gene: 10.

For the CDR3, the DNA is TGTGCCAGCAGCCTGTCGGGTTGGGGGCGAGAAAAACTGTTTTTT. Translation gives CASSLSGWGREKLFF. The chain recombines TRBV7-8 with TRBJ1-4, with D perhaps TRBD1 (6 bases). V was cut by 5 bases and J by 8 bases, with 18 bases left in between. Germline CDR1 reads SGHVS; CDR2 reads FQNEAQ. The CDR3 extends over 15 amino acids.

The chain combines TRBV2 with TRBJ2-1; no firm D call. V was trimmed by 6 bases and J by 4 bases, leaving 10 bases between them. CDR1 is SNHLY, CDR2 FYNNEI, per germline. The CDR3 consists of 13 residues. CDR3 region: CASSGTRYNEQFF. The CDR3 DNA sequence: TGTGCCAGCAGCGGAACGAGGTACAATGAGCAGTTCTTC.

V is TRBV29-1 and J is TRBJ2-1, with TRBD2 identical over 8 bases. V lost 1 base to trimming and J lost 6 bases; unmatched junction nucleotides: 11. The V gene's germline CDR1 is SQVTM and CDR2 ANQGSEA. This CDR3 is built from 16 residues. The DNA of the CDR3 is TGCAGCGTTGAAGGCCTCGGGACTAGAAAGGCCAATGAGCAGTTCTTC. It is translated as CSVEGLGTRKANEQFF.

The J gene is TRBJ1-1, the V gene TRBV6-5, with D hard to call. Germline-derived CDR1 and CDR2 are MNHEY and SVGAGI. This CDR3 is built from 11 residues. Trimming cost V 7 bases and J 1 base, with 4 bases left between them. The CDR3 bases are TGTGCCAGCACGGGGAACACTGAAGCTTTCTTT. It is translated as CASTGNTEAFF.

The rearrangement uses TRBV7-9 and TRBJ2-1, with 8 bases identical to TRBD2. V lost 4 bases and J lost 8; bases outside the gene matches: 4. Germline V CDR1 and CDR2: SEHNR, FQNEAQ (reference sequence). CDR3 length: 13 amino acids. CDR3 bases: TGTGCCAGCAGCTCTAGCGGGCGGGATGAGCAGTTCTTC. Its protein is CASSSSGRDEQFF.

The rearrangement links TRBV5-4 to TRBJ2-3; the match to TRBD1 covers 9 bases. CDR1 is SGHNT and CDR2 is YYREEE in the germline V gene (reference sequence). After removal of 6 bases from V and 3 bases from J, the junction contained 8 bases not matched to a gene. This CDR3 has 15 residues. CDR3 loop: CASTKSGTGTDTQYF. CDR3 DNA sequence: TGTGCCAGCACCAAATCCGGGACAGGGACAGATACGCAGTATTTT.

This clone has only a few counts. The chain links TRBV6-1 to TRBJ2-1; D is perhaps TRBD2 (6 bases). The V and J ends lost 7 bases and 7 bases respectively, with 14 bases between them. Germline values: CDR1 MNHNS, CDR2 SASEGT. CDR3 length: 13 amino acids. The CDR3 nucleotides read TGTGCCAGCAAGGAGTCAGGGAGGAATGAGCAGTTCTTC. This codes for CASKESGRNEQFF.

The gene calls are TRBV2 and TRBJ1-6; TRBD1 might be the D (5 bases). This CDR3 has 16 residues. V was pared by 4 bases and J by 0 bases, with 10 bases between. Germline V gene sequence: CDR1 SNHLY, CDR2 FYNNEI. The CDR3 region is CASSGGDSSYNSPLHF. The CDR3 DNA is TGTGCCAGCAGTGGGGGGGATAGCTCCTATAATTCACCCCTCCACTTT.

This sequence joins TRBV19 and TRBJ1-2, with 9 bases identical to TRBD1. The germline gives CDR1 LNHDA, CDR2 SQIVND (reference sequence). The CDR3 is 16 residues long. The junction had 14 bases not matched to a gene; V was cut back by 5 bases and J by 7 bases. CDR3 nucleotides: TGTGCCAGTAGTTCCGCGCCGGGACAGGGAGTTTCTGGCTACACCTTC. Its protein is CASSSAPGQGVSGYTF.

The chain employs TRBV7-9 and TRBJ1-2, with TRBD1 identical over 7 bases. This CDR3 spans 15 amino acids. Germline V lookup: CDR1 SEHNR, CDR2 FQNEAQ (reference sequence). After removal of 3 bases from V and 3 bases from J, the junction contained 7 bases not matched to a gene. CDR3 bases: TGTGCCAGCAGCTTCAACAGGCAGGGGGACTATGGCTACACCTTC. Translating it yields CASSFNRQGDYGYTF. The entire variable domain, with the rest obtained from reference TRBV7-9 and TRBJ1-2, is as follows: DTGVSQNPRHKITKRGQNVTFRCDPISEHNRLYWYRQTLGQGPEFLTYFQNEAQLEKSRLLSDRFSAERPKGSFSTLEIQRTEQGDSAMYLCASSFNRQGDYGYTFGSGTRLTVV.

The V call is TRBV5-4, the J call TRBJ2-2; no definite D call. Germline V gene sequence: CDR1 SGHNT, CDR2 YYREEE (reference sequence). V lost 2 bases, J lost 5 bases, and 10 bases lay in between. This CDR3 region has 14 residues. Here the CDR3 DNA reads TGTGCCAGCAGCTTACCTACCTTTACCGGGGAGCTGTTTTTT. Amino acids: CASSLPTFTGELFF.

J is TRBJ1-3 and V is TRBV2, with TRBD1 identical over 11 bases. The CDR3 sequence is 17 residues long. The J segment lost 0 bases and the V segment lost 4 bases, leaving 5 bases of the junction unmatched. Per the germline V gene, CDR1 is SNHLY and CDR2 is FYNNEI. CDR3 region: CASSGTGGPASGNTIYF. The CDR3 DNA sequence: TGTGCCAGCAGTGGGACAGGGGGCCCTGCCTCTGGAAACACCATATATTTT. Using reference TRBV2 and TRBJ1-3 for the parts outside the CDR3, the full variable domain is EPEVTQTPSHQVTQMGQEVILRCVPISNHLYFYWYRQILGQKVEFLVSFYNNEISEKSEIFDDQFSVERPDGSNFTLKIRSTKLEDSAMYFCASSGTGGPASGNTIYFGEGSWLTVV.

This clone appeared a few times. This sequence joins TRBV5-5 and TRBJ2-7; 7 bases are shared with TRBD1. The trim removed 1 base at V and 4 bases at J, leaving 2 bases unmatched. The CDR3 is made up of 13 amino acids. Germline CDR1 and CDR2: SGHKS and YYEKEE (reference sequence). The CDR3 region is CASSLPGGYEQYF. Here the CDR3 DNA reads TGTGCCAGCAGCTTGCCAGGGGGATACGAGCAGTACTTC.

The chain couples TRBV27 to TRBJ2-3; possible D gene TRBD1, 6 bases. The germline CDR1 and CDR2 sequences are MNHEY and SMNVEV (reference sequence). V was cut by 4 bases and J by 4 bases, with 12 bases left in between. The CDR3 extends over 14 amino acids. DNA of the CDR3: TGTGCCAGCAGTTGGAACAGGGCTGCAGATACGCAGTATTTT. Translation gives CASSWNRAADTQYF.

For the CDR3, the DNA is TGCGCCAGCAGCCCCTTAGACAGATTCACAGATACGCAGTATTTT. Its protein product is CASSPLDRFTDTQYF. The chain joins TRBV5-1 to TRBJ2-3, with D possibly TRBD1 on 5 matching bases. Germline V gene lookup returns CDR1 SGHRS and CDR2 YFSETQ. The V gene lost 4 bases and the J gene lost 2 bases, with 14 bases spanning the gap. This CDR3 is 15 amino acids long.

This clone was counted between two and nine times. The chain employs TRBV10-1 and TRBJ2-3; 10 bases are a match to TRBD1. There are 15 residues in the CDR3. Germline V gives CDR1 WNHNN, CDR2 SYGVQD (reference sequence). Losses at the gene ends were 2 bases for V and 4 bases for J; bases not matched to a gene: 3. CDR3 sequence reads: CASSEGQGDADTQYF. For the CDR3, the DNA is TGCGCCAGCAGTGAGGGACAGGGGGACGCAGATACGCAGTATTTT.

CDR3: CASSADGGLQETQYF. The DNA for the CDR3 is TGCGCCAGCAGCGCGGACGGAGGGCTTCAAGAGACCCAGTACTTC. The chain has TRBV5-1 and TRBJ2-5, with D perhaps matching TRBD2 (6 bases). Trimming removed 4 bases from V and 2 bases from J, with 15 bases in between. Germline loops: CDR1 SGHRS, CDR2 YFSETQ. The CDR3 has 15 residues.

This chain connects TRBV27 to TRBJ2-1; 7 positions agree with TRBD1. CDR1 and CDR2 from the germline V gene are MNHEY and SMNVEV (reference sequence). V dropped 8 bases and J dropped 12; count of bases not matched to a gene: 31. This CDR3 has 19 residues. This CDR3 is CASHPYQINRDSLPPPQFF. DNA of the CDR3: TGTGCCAGCCATCCATACCAAATAAACCGGGACAGTCTCCCCCCTCCGCAGTTCTTC.

The chain carries TRBV4-1 and TRBJ2-7, with D uncertain. V was shortened by 0 bases and J by 0 bases, with 9 bases between the two germline ends. Germline loops: CDR1 MGHRA, CDR2 YSYEKL. The CDR3 has 15 residues. DNA for the CDR3: TGCGCCAGCAGCCAAGATAGGCAGGTCTCCTACGAGCAGTACTTC. It translates to CASSQDRQVSYEQYF.

This sequence joins TRBV6-5 and TRBJ2-1, with TRBD1 identical over 7 bases. After removal of 10 bases from V and 5 bases from J, the junction contained 5 bases not matched to a gene. The germline V gene encodes CDR1 MNHEY and CDR2 SVGAGI. The CDR3 loop spans 12 amino acids. The CDR3 region has the DNA TGTGCCACTCAGGGACAGAACAATGAGCAGTTCTTC. Its protein is CATQGQNNEQFF.